These T cell receptor beta chains were read from a single sample in a study of T-cell reconstitution after alpha-beta-depleted transplantation in children. TCRdb ran MiXCR on the PCR reads and lists one entry per CDR3 protein. Among 200,000 to 250,000 distinct CDR3 sequences listed, approximately 11% were seen once. The sequencing here drew on PBMCs, taken before TCRalphabeta/CD19-depleted stem cell transplant. Every receptor here comes from a child under two years old with acute myeloid leukemia, due to receive a stem cell transplant. The CDR3 runs from the conserved cysteine through the conserved F or W. The D gene is left open where the match is weak. Rows give clone size only sometimes, using once, few, many, or a class for an expanded clone.

TRBJ1-2	many	TRBV16	NA	TGTGCCAGCAGCCAATCGGTCAACACTGAAACAATCTTC	CASSQSVNTETIF
TRBJ2-2	NA	TRBV7-6	TRBD1	TGTGCCAGCAGCGAGGGGACAGGGGAGAGTGACGGGGAGCTGTTTTTT	CASSEGTGESDGELFF
TRBJ1-3	many	TRBV7-6	TRBD1	TGTGCCAGCAGCTTAGTTGCGGGGCAGGGGGCTGGAAACACCATATATTTT	CASSLVAGQGAGNTIYF
TRBJ2-5	many	TRBV7-3	NA	TGTGCCAGCAGCTCGGGAGCTCAAGAGACCCAGTACTTC	CASSSGAQETQYF
TRBJ1-2	many	TRBV5-1	NA	TGCGCCAGCAGCTTGGCTATAGGGGAGAATGGCTACACCTTC	CASSLAIGENGYTF
TRBJ2-3	many	TRBV20-1	NA	TGCAGTGCTAGAGATCAAGCTAGCTCAGATACGCAGTATTTT	CSARDQASSDTQYF
TRBJ2-7	many	TRBV20-1	TRBD1	TGCAGTGCAAACGGACAGGGCTACGAGCAGTACTTC	CSANGQGYEQYF
TRBJ2-2	NA	TRBV4-2	NA	TGTGCCATCAGCCCCGGGCCGACGGTGAACACCGGGGAGCTGTTTTTT	CAISPGPTVNTGELFF
TRBJ2-7	many	TRBV29-1	NA	TGCAGCGTTGACAGGGGATCTACCTACGAGCAGTACTTC	CSVDRGSTYEQYF
TRBJ1-2	many	TRBV5-1	NA	TGCGCCAGCGCGCCACAGAACTATGGCTACACCTTC	CASAPQNYGYTF
TRBJ1-6	many	TRBV2	NA	TGTGCCAGCAGTTTTCAGGGCTCCTATAATTCACCCCTCCACTTT	CASSFQGSYNSPLHF
TRBJ2-3	many	TRBV5-1	NA	TGCGCCAGCAGCTTGAAGGCTAGTGCTGATCCAGATACGCAGTATTTT	CASSLKASADPDTQYF
TRBJ1-6	many	TRBV28	NA	TGTGCCAGCAGTGTTTTGGGCCAGACCGATCTTAAGTCACCCCTCCACTTT	CASSVLGQTDLKSPLHF
TRBJ2-1	NA	TRBV11-3	NA	TGTGCCAGCAGCCCGTGGACAGCTAGCTCCTACAATGAGCAGTTCTTC	CASSPWTASSYNEQFF
TRBJ2-1	many	TRBV12-3/TRBV12-4	NA	TGTGCCAGCAGTTTGGAGGGAGGTGAGGAGCAGTTCTTC	CASSLEGGEEQFF
TRBJ1-1	many	TRBV5-5	TRBD1	TGTGCCAGCAGCATTCGGACAGGGGAGGGGACTGAAGCTTTCTTT	CASSIRTGEGTEAFF
TRBJ1-2	many	TRBV28	NA	TGTGCCAGCACCTCCTCCGCGGGGGGATACTATGGCTACACCTTC	CASTSSAGGYYGYTF
TRBJ2-5	once	TRBV9	TRBD2	TGTGCCAGCAGCGTAGAAGGTAGCGGGCCCCTGGGGACCCAGTACTTC	CASSVEGSGPLGTQYF
TRBJ1-3	many	TRBV5-1	NA	TGCGCCAGCAGCGAAAAGCTAGCCCTCTCTGGAAACACCATATATTTT	CASSEKLALSGNTIYF
TRBJ2-5	many	TRBV12-3/TRBV12-4	TRBD2	TGTGCCAGCAGTTCATATGGGACTAGCGGCTTGATGAAAGAGACCCAGTACTTC	CASSSYGTSGLMKETQYF
TRBJ2-3	many	TRBV12-3/TRBV12-4	NA	TGTGCCAGCAGCCGAAGAGGGACAAAAATTCCTAGCACAGATACGCAGTATTTT	CASSRRGTKIPSTDTQYF
TRBJ1-5	many	TRBV20-1	TRBD1	TGCAGTGCTCCGTGGGGGGACAGAAATCAGCCCCAGCATTTT	CSAPWGDRNQPQHF
TRBJ1-1	many	TRBV9	NA	TGTGCCAGCAGCGGGGAACGCCTACACTTGAACACTGAAGCTTTCTTT	CASSGERLHLNTEAFF